What follows describes a single TCR beta chain. Trimming shortened V by 4 bases and J by 10 bases, and 8 bases separated the two germline ends. This CDR3 region has 12 residues. This entry comes from a study of Graves' ophthalmopathy and Graves' hyperthyroidism. Amplification from RNA transcripts yielded the TCR beta CDR3 regions. HTBI primers were used in a first-round RT-PCR, which preceded a second-round multiplex PCR. Each CDR3 protein gets one entry after TCRdb re-called the multiplex PCR reads with MiXCR. The sample lists some 200,000 distinct CDR3 sequences, around 30% seen once, with approximately 9% in the top ten. Ophthalmopathy in the donors was of moderate-to-severe activity, with CAS ≥3, NOSPECS ≥4 and duration under 3 months. The diagnosis combined clinical symptoms, thyroxine, TRAb, thyroid ultrasound and orbital computed tomography scans.

The V call is TRBV12-3 or TRBV12-4, the J call TRBJ1-6; D call uncertain. This clonotype was sampled from a man between 50 and 59 years old with Graves' ophthalmopathy. Sample: peripheral blood. In DNA form, the CDR3 reads TGTGCCAGCAGTTCCCGGATCTCACCCCTCCACTTT. Its protein product is CASSSRISPLHF.